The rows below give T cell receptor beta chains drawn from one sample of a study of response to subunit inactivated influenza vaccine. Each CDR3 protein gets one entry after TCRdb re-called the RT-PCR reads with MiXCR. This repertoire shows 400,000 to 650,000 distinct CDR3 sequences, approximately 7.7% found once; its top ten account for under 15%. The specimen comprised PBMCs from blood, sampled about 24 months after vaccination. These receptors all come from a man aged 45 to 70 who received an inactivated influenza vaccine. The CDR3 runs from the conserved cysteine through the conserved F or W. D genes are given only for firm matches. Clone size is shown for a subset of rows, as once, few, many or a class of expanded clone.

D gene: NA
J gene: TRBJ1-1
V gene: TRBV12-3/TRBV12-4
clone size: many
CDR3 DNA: TGTGCCAGCAGTCTCACAGGTCCCAGCACTGAAGCTTTCTTT
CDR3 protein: CASSLTGPSTEAFF

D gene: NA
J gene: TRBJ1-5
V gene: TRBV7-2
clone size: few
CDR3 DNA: TGTGCCAGCAGCTTAGGAGGGGGGCGAAGCAATCAGCCCCAGCATTTT
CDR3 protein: CASSLGGGRSNQPQHF

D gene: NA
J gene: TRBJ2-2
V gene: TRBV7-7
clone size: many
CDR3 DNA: TGTGCCAGCAGCCCAAGGGCGGGGGCGAGCACCGGGGAGCTGTTTTTT
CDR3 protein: CASSPRAGASTGELFF

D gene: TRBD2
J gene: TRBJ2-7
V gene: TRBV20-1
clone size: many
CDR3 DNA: TGCAGTGCCACCCCTGGTGGCGGGAGGGCCCGCGAGCAGTACTTC
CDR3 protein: CSATPGGGRAREQYF

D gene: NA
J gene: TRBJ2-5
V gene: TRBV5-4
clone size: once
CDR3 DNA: TGTGCCAGCAGCGTCACTACAGGGTGGGAAGAGACCCAGTACTTC
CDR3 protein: CASSVTTGWEETQYF

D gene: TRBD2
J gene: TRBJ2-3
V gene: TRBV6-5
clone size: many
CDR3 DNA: TGTGCCAGCAGTTACTCGTTGTCCCTAGCGGGAGGGGATACGCAGTATTTT
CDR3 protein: CASSYSLSLAGGDTQYF

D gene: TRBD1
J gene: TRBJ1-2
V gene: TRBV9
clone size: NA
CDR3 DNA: TGTGCCAGCAGTAACAGGGGAGGCTACACCTTC
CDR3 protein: CASSNRGGYTF

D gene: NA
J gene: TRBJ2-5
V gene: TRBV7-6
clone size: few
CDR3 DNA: TGTGCCAGCAGCAAGGCCCCGGGACTCCAAGAGACCCAGTACTTC
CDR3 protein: CASSKAPGLQETQYF

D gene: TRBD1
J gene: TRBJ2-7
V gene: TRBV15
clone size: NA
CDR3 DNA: TGTGCCACCAGCAGAGGGGGACAGGGAAACGAGCAGTACTTC
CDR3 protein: CATSRGGQGNEQYF

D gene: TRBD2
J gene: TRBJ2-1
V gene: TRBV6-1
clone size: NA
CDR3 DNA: TGTGCCAGCCGACTAGCGGGGAGCTCCTACAATGAGCAGTTCTTC
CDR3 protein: CASRLAGSSYNEQFF

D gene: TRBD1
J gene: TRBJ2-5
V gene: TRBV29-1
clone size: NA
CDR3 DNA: TGCAGCGGTAGGGAAACAGGGGTACGAGAGACCCAGTACTTC
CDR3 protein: CSGRETGVRETQYF

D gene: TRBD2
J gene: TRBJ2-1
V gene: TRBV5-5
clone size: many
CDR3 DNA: TGTGCCAGCACTGGGACTAGCGGGGTTTCCTACAATGAGCAGTTCTTC
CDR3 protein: CASTGTSGVSYNEQFF

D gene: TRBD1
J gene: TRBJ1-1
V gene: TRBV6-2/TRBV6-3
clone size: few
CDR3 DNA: TGTGCCAGCAGTTACAACGCCGGGACAGGGGATAACACTGAAGCTTTCTTT
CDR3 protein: CASSYNAGTGDNTEAFF

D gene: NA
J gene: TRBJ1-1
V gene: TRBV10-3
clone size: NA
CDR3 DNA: TGTGCCATCAGTGAGGGACTGGGTTTGGGCAGACCGAACACTGAAGCTTTCTTT
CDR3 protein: CAISEGLGLGRPNTEAFF

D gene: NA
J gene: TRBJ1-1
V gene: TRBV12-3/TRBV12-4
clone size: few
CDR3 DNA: TGTGCCAGCAGGGCAACGGGACACTGGAACACTGAAGCTTTCTTT
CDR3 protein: CASRATGHWNTEAFF

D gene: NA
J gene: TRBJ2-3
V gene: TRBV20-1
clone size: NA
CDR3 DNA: TGCAGTGCAACCGGGAGAAAGAGAACAGATACGCAGTATTTT
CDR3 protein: CSATGRKRTDTQYF

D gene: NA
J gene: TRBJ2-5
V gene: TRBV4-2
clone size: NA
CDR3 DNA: TGTGCCAGAAGCACTGCGGGCAGTCAAGAGACCCAGTACTTC
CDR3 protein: CARSTAGSQETQYF

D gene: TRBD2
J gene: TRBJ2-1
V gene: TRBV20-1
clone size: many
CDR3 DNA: TGCAGTGCTAGAGTCGGGGGGGGCTACAATGAGCAGTTCTTC
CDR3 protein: CSARVGGGYNEQFF

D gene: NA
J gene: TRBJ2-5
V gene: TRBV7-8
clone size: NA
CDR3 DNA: TGTGCCAGCAGCTTAGAAACGTGGGCAGAGACCCAGTACTTC
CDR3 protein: CASSLETWAETQYF

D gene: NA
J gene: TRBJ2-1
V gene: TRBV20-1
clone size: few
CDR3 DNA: TGCAGTGCTGGGGGACATCGCATTGAGCAGTTCTTC
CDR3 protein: CSAGGHRIEQFF

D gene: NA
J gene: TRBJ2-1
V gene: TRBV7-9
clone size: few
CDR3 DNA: TGTGCCAGCAGCAGCAATACGGGTGGGTGGTGGAATGAGCAGTTCTTC
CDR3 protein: CASSSNTGGWWNEQFF

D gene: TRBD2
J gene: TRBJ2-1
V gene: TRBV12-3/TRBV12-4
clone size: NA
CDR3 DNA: TGTGCCAGCAGTTTGGGGAGAGCGGGGGGGGTCAATAATGAGCAGTTCTTC
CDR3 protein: CASSLGRAGGVNNEQFF

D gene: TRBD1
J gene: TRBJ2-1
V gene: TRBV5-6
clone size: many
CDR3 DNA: TGTGCCAGCAAGGCAAACGGGGGACAGGGGGGCAATGAGCAGTTCTTC
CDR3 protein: CASKANGGQGGNEQFF

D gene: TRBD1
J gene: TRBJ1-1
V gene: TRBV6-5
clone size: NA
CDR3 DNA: TGTGCCAGCAGTTACTTCCCCGGGACAGGGAGGAAGAACACTGAAGCTTTCTTT
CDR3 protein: CASSYFPGTGRKNTEAFF

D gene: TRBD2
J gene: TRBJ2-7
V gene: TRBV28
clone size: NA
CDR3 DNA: TGTGCCACACAAGGGAGGGGTCTTGAGCAGTACTTC
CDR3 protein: CATQGRGLEQYF

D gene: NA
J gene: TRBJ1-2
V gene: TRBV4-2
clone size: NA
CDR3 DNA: TGTGCCAGCAGCCTAACAGGGCCAATCTATGGCTACACCTTC
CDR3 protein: CASSLTGPIYGYTF

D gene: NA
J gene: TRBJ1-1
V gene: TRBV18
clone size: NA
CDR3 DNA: TGTGCCAGCTCACCAGGGTCGGGGCTTACTGAAGCTTTCTTT
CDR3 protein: CASSPGSGLTEAFF

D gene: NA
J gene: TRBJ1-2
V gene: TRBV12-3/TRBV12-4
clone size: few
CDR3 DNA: TGTGCCAGCAGTTTTTGGCAGGGCAGGGACTATGGCTACACCTTC
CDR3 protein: CASSFWQGRDYGYTF